These 26 T cell receptor beta chains were all obtained from the same sample, sequenced in a study of memory CD4+ T cells and cytomegalovirus serostatus. This table comes from immunoSEQ multiplex PCR, and its TCRdb copy is limited to in-frame clones, with some not included. In the table there are almost 55,000 clones, just over 75% of which are singletons. The sort gate was single viable CD3+CD4+CD8-CD45RO+ cells for memory CD4+ T cells. Sequenced input: memory CD4+ T cells from blood. Receptor source: an adult in good health and CMV-seronegative.

This clone was counted a single time. The genes are TRBV18 and TRBJ1-1; D is perhaps TRBD1 (6 bases). The CDR3 extends over 13 amino acids. V was clipped by 3 bases and J by 2 bases, with 7 bases between them. The germline gives CDR1 KGHSH, CDR2 LQKENI. The DNA of the CDR3 is TGTGCCAGCTCACCTGGGGGCAACACTGAAGCTTTCTTT. Translation gives CASSPGGNTEAFF.

The rearrangement links TRBV28 to TRBJ1-2; D not certain. Germline lookup yields CDR1 MDHEN and CDR2 SYDVKM. The ends were cut back, 6 bases at V and 1 base at J, with 15 bases in the middle. The CDR3 is 15 residues long. Here the CDR3 reads CASRIGRSINYGYTF. As DNA, the CDR3 is TGTGCCAGCAGGATTGGACGGTCGATTAACTATGGCTACACCTTC.

The chain recombines TRBV6-4 with TRBJ1-2; D is possibly TRBD1 (5 bases). CDR1 is MRHNA, CDR2 SNTAGT, per germline. V lost 6 bases to trimming and J lost 4 bases, with 18 bases between them. The CDR3 has 15 amino acids. CDR3 amino acids: CASRQAPGGGYGYTF. CDR3 nucleotide sequence: TGTGCCAGCAGACAAGCCCCGGGGGGGGGCTATGGCTACACCTTC.

The chain recombines TRBV19 with TRBJ1-1; TRBD1 is a possible D gene (6 bases). Trimming took 5 bases from V and 5 from J, leaving 15 bases between them. The CDR3 sequence is 14 residues long. CDR1 and CDR2 (germline): LNHDA, SQIVND (reference sequence). CDR3 in amino acids: CASSRTDKRTEAFF. Written as DNA, the CDR3 is TGTGCCAGTAGTCGGACAGATAAAAGGACTGAAGCTTTCTTT.

This sequence joins TRBV7-3 and TRBJ1-1; no firm D call. The CDR3 covers 13 residues. V was clipped by 8 bases and J by 1 base, with 11 bases between them. CDR1 and CDR2 from the germline V gene are SGHTA and FQGTGA. The DNA for the CDR3 is TGTGCCAGCGGATACAGCCAGAACACTGAAGCTTTCTTT. It is translated as CASGYSQNTEAFF.

The chain couples TRBV5-8 to TRBJ2-7, with TRBD2 matching over 11 bases. The germline gives CDR1 SGHTS, CDR2 YDEGEE. J gave up 6 bases and V 4 bases, and 12 bases lay outside the gene matches. The CDR3 contains 16 residues. The CDR3 is CASSAYLLAGEGEQYF. Written as DNA, the CDR3 is TGTGCCAGCAGCGCCTACCTACTAGCGGGAGAAGGCGAGCAGTACTTC.

The rearrangement links TRBV7-8 to TRBJ1-1; 8 bases fit TRBD1. The V and J ends lost 5 bases and 1 base, in that order; junction bases with no gene match: 6. The CDR3 spans 15 residues. Germline V gives CDR1 SGHVS, CDR2 FQNEAQ. The CDR3 region is CASSPYQGANTEAFF. In nucleotides, the CDR3 is TGTGCCAGCAGCCCCTATCAGGGGGCGAACACTGAAGCTTTCTTT.

The rearrangement joins TRBV7-9 to TRBJ2-6, with unresolved D. The germline gives CDR1 SEHNR, CDR2 FQNEAQ (reference sequence). The CDR3 spans 12 residues. V was pared by 10 bases and J by 2 bases, with 6 bases between. CDR3 region: CAIKAGANVLTF. As DNA, the CDR3 is TGTGCCATCAAAGCTGGGGCCAACGTCCTGACTTTC. The full variable domain, completed using reference TRBV7-9 and TRBJ2-6, is DTGVSQNPRHKITKRGQNVTFRCDPISEHNRLYWYRQTLGQGPEFLTYFQNEAQLEKSRLLSDRFSAERPKGSFSTLEIQRTEQGDSAMYLCAIKAGANVLTFGAGSRLTVL.

This chain uses TRBV5-5 with TRBJ1-1; TRBD1 matches at 9 bases. CDR3 size: 15 residues. CDR1 and CDR2 (germline): SGHKS, YYEKEE (reference sequence). V lost 4 bases to trimming and J lost 0 bases; unmatched junction nucleotides: 4. The CDR3 coding sequence is TGTGCCAGCAGCATCGGGGACAGGGTGAACACTGAAGCTTTCTTT. It codes for CASSIGDRVNTEAFF.

This clone is categorized as medium-sized. This chain links TRBV20-1 with TRBJ1-2; no reliable D call. The V gene's germline CDR1 is DFQATT and CDR2 SNEGSKA (reference sequence). The CDR3 loop spans 10 amino acids. V gave up 8 bases and J gave up 2 bases, with 6 bases separating them. The CDR3 nucleotides are TGCAGTTCATTCAACTATGGCTACACCTTC. This gives the protein CSSFNYGYTF.

V usage is TRBV10-3 and J usage is TRBJ2-1; 10 nucleotides line up with TRBD2. Germline CDR1 is ENHRY and CDR2 is SYGVKD. V was pared by 6 bases and J by 9 bases, with 11 bases of the junction left unmatched. The CDR3 consists of 15 residues. The CDR3 coding sequence is TGTGCCATCAGCCCCCCGGGACTAGCGAATGGTGAGCAGTTCTTC. Translated: CAISPPGLANGEQFF.

This chain connects TRBV15 to TRBJ2-4; D is perhaps TRBD1 (6 bases). V was trimmed by 0 bases and J by 7 bases, leaving 16 bases between them. This CDR3 is built from 16 residues. Germline assignment: CDR1 LNHNV and CDR2 YYDKDF (reference sequence). CDR3 sequence reads: CATSRDKTGRPNIQYF. The CDR3 coding sequence is TGTGCCACCAGCAGAGATAAGACAGGACGACCCAACATTCAGTACTTC.

The chain couples TRBV7-8 to TRBJ1-5; D remains ambiguous. The CDR3 length is 15 residues. Trimming pared 0 bases from V and 7 bases from J, leaving 13 bases between. From germline, CDR1 is SGHVS and CDR2 FQNEAQ. The CDR3: CASSLAEGGRQPQHF. The CDR3 nucleotides are TGTGCCAGCAGCTTAGCGGAGGGAGGTAGACAGCCCCAGCATTTT. Based on the CDR3 plus reference TRBV7-8 and TRBJ1-5, the full variable domain is GAGVSQSPRYKVAKRGQDVALRCDPISGHVSLFWYQQALGQGPEFLTYFQNEAQLDKSGLPSDRFFAERPEGSVSTLKIQRTQQEDSAVYLCASSLAEGGRQPQHFGDGTRLSIL.

The V gene is TRBV7-2, the J gene TRBJ2-5; weak D call: TRBD1 (6 bases). The CDR3 sequence is 13 residues long. V was pared by 5 bases and J by 3 bases, with 10 bases between. From germline, CDR1 is SGHTA and CDR2 FQGNSA. This CDR3 is CASSPWTEETQYF. Here the CDR3 DNA reads TGTGCCAGCAGCCCCTGGACAGAAGAGACCCAGTACTTC.

The chain has TRBV23-1 and TRBJ2-1; D may be TRBD1 or TRBD2 (5 bases each). TRBV23-1 is an open reading frame whose function is uncertain. The ends were cut back, 4 bases at V and 5 bases at J, with 18 bases in the middle. The CDR3 consists of 16 residues. CDR3 residues: CASSRLVGDSNNEQFF. The DNA for the CDR3 is TGCGCCAGCAGTCGCCTGGTGGGGGATAGCAACAATGAGCAGTTCTTC.

This rearrangement joins TRBV14 to TRBJ2-6, with 9 bases fitting TRBD1. Germline-derived CDR1 and CDR2 are SGHDN and FVKESK. The CDR3 contains 17 residues. V lost 4 bases and J lost 1; bases outside the gene matches: 5. CDR3 DNA sequence: TGTGCCAGCAGCCGGGGGACAGGGTTTTCTGGGGCCAACGTCCTGACTTTC. Amino acids: CASSRGTGFSGANVLTF.

This clone showed up just once. The rearrangement joins TRBV21-1 to TRBJ2-3. TRBV21-1 is recorded as a pseudogene. The CDR3 covers 15 residues. The CDR3 DNA reads TGTGCCAGCAGAGAGGGACGGTCTAGCACAGATACGCAGTATTTT. It specifies CASREGRSSTDTQYF.

This rearrangement joins TRBV7-2 to TRBJ1-4; a weak D match, TRBD1 (6 bases). The ends were cut back, 2 bases at V and 8 bases at J, with 15 bases in the middle. Germline V gene lookup returns CDR1 SGHTA and CDR2 FQGNSA. CDR3 length: 15 residues. The CDR3 DNA reads TGTGCCAGCAGCTTAAATGGCAGGGGAGAAGAAAAACTGTTTTTT. It codes for CASSLNGRGEEKLFF.

This clone has more than one count but fewer than ten. This chain joins TRBV19 and TRBJ2-7; possibly TRBD1 for D (5 bases). V was clipped by 4 bases and J by 0 bases, with 10 bases between them. Per the germline V gene, CDR1 is LNHDA and CDR2 is SQIVND (reference sequence). This CDR3 has 14 amino acids. In nucleotides, the CDR3 is TGTGCCAGTAGTAAACAGGTCAACTCCTACGAGCAGTACTTC. It is translated as CASSKQVNSYEQYF.

V gene TRBV19 combines with J gene TRBJ1-1; perhaps TRBD1 as D (5 bases). The germline V gene encodes CDR1 LNHDA and CDR2 SQIVND (reference sequence). The CDR3 runs 16 residues. Between the trimmed V and J ends, which lost 8 bases and 1 base, there was a span of 20 bases. Here the CDR3 reads CASCTFFMGENTEAFF. CDR3 DNA sequence: TGTGCCAGTTGCACCTTCTTTATGGGGGAGAACACTGAAGCTTTCTTT. Drawing the rest from reference TRBV19 and TRBJ1-1, the complete variable domain is DGGITQSPKYLFRKEGQNVTLSCEQNLNHDAMYWYRQDPGQGLRLIYYSQIVNDFQKGDIAEGYSVSREKKESFPLTVTSAQKNPTAFYLCASCTFFMGENTEAFFGQGTRLTVV.

V and J are TRBV5-1 and TRBJ2-7, with no clear D. Trimming stripped 1 base from V and 6 bases from J, with 11 bases between. The CDR3 runs to 13 residues. CDR1 SGHRS and CDR2 YFSETQ come from the germline V gene. CDR3 loop: CASSLSGMGEQYF. In DNA, the CDR3 is TGCGCCAGCAGCTTGTCAGGAATGGGCGAGCAGTACTTC.

The chain joins TRBV5-1 to TRBJ2-2, with 7 nucleotides matching TRBD1. The CDR3 runs 17 residues. Germline V gene sequence: CDR1 SGHRS, CDR2 YFSETQ. V was pared by 3 bases and J by 4 bases, with 12 bases of the junction left unmatched. CDR3 in DNA: TGCGCCAGCAGCTCCTACAATAAAGACAGGGTCACCGGGGAGCTGTTTTTT. Protein sequence: CASSSYNKDRVTGELFF.

This sequence joins TRBV6-1 and TRBJ2-2; D uncertain. The CDR3 extends over 14 amino acids. Germline loops: CDR1 MNHNS, CDR2 SASEGT. Deletions cut 1 base from V and 6 bases from J, with 9 bases between. CDR3 nucleotides: TGTGCCAGCAGTGAAGGGGCGCACCCCGGGGAGCTGTTTTTT. Protein: CASSEGAHPGELFF.

The V gene is TRBV28, the J gene TRBJ2-7; 10 bases are shared with TRBD1. The CDR3 is made up of 17 amino acids. V shed 6 bases and J 2 bases; nucleotides not matched to a gene: 13. CDR1 and CDR2 (germline): MDHEN, SYDVKM. The CDR3 spells CASSERKGQGPTYEQYF. The CDR3 DNA follows: TGTGCCAGCAGCGAGAGGAAGGGACAGGGGCCGACCTACGAGCAGTACTTC.

This clone has a handful of counts. V gene TRBV28 combines with J gene TRBJ1-2; no definite D call. The V end was cut by 2 bases, the J end by 5 bases, with 15 bases between. The germline V gene encodes CDR1 MDHEN and CDR2 SYDVKM. The CDR3 spans 15 residues. The CDR3 nucleotides are TGTGCCAGCAGTTTAGTTAAGGGATTGGGATATGGCTACACCTTC. It specifies CASSLVKGLGYGYTF.

The chain is built from TRBV5-4 and TRBJ2-5; TRBD2 matches 10 bases. Germline trimming cut 3 bases from V and 5 bases from J; bases unmatched to any gene: 13. CDR3 length: 17 amino acids. Germline V CDR1 and CDR2: SGHNT, YYREEE (reference sequence). CDR3 in DNA: TGTGCCAGCAGCTCCCCATTGGATAGCGGGAGGAGGGAGACCCAGTACTTC. This translates into CASSSPLDSGRRETQYF.